This T cell receptor beta chain is from a study of human T cells and chemical hapten exposure listed by TCRdb under 2021. Background on the whole study: For sensitization, 2% DPC in acetone was applied to an approximately 2 cm by approximately 2 cm area of upper inner arm skin. Throughout the roughly 25-week study period, patients were also given weekly therapeutic DPC doses on the scalp. Patch testing on the upper back used Finn chambers containing 0.01% DPC, with scoring done after 6 days according to International Contact Dermatitis Research Group standards. Alopecia areata with under or over 50% scalp involvement, alopecia totalis and alopecia universalis were represented in the patient cohort, which was mostly female. Libraries were pooled for sequencing, and variation in per-sample TCR yields was attributed mainly to small differences in library volumes within the pool. The study tracked peripheral blood TCR repertoire changes in vivo during primary and secondary sensitization to the hapten diphenylcyclopropenone (DPC) in alopecia patients. Patient blood was sampled pre-sensitization (week 0) and at 2, 6 and about 24 weeks after DPC sensitization. Blood for TCR sequencing was provided by twenty-nine alopecia patients at one to four time points (pre-sensitization, 2, 6 and 24 weeks).

The CDR3 sequence holds 12 residues, the cysteine and phenylalanine included. The DNA shown is the 36-base CDR3, in frame from base 1. Unmatched junction bases come to 3, with V trimmed by 6 bases and J by 5 bases. CDR1 is given as MNHNY and CDR2 as SVGAGI, both from the germline V gene (reference sequence). Library prep was done by RACE. Sequenced using a NextSeq 500. Library preparation attached unique molecular identifiers to individual cDNA molecules for quantitative, reproducible TCR counting. For every blood RNA sample, sequencing covered both the TCR alpha and TCR beta chains. As for the original processing: The median number of TCRs per sample was 85,000 to 100,000, ranging from about 23,224 to 750,000. The Decombinator software suite was used to annotate the V, J and CDR3 of the TCR reads. Every sample was subsampled to the same number of TCRs (28,000) for the PS versus PT1 abundance plots. Expanded TCRs were defined as absent before sensitization and observed at least eight times at the 2-week time point. In TCRdb, the public reads were trimmed at Q25 with fastp and aligned with MiXCR, with productive beta chains retained. Rows are combined by CDR3 protein, so each entry shows the most common genes and DNA. TCRdb, not the original authors, processed these V and J calls. The table for this sample lists around 56,000 distinct CDR3 sequences; over 9% of them were counted only once. The ten top clones hold 9.6% of the sample.

The time point label, read with the paper, signifies: pre-sensitization, week 0. What this sample's treatment or condition label stands for: therapeutic diphenylcyclopropenone sensitization with weekly scalp DPC. At each patch-test visit, blood was drawn before the patch test was applied. Patients were considered eligible if aged 18 to 70, diagnosed with alopecia and deemed suitable for DPC therapy, and patients were excluded if pregnant. Total RNA was extracted from unfractionated whole blood that had been collected in Tempus Blood RNA tubes. Points the paper makes about the study in general: Patch test score correlated positively with the number of PT1 expanded TCRs, reaching significance at thresholds 8, 16 and 32 but not at 4. Repeated subsampling changed both the strength of the expansion versus patch-test correlation and the threshold at which the correlation became significant. Because all patients had alopecia, a presumed autoimmune disease, the immune response of the patients might differ from that of healthy individuals. The number of TCRs above 1 in 1000 frequency did not change with DPC sensitization; there was no evidence of global repertoire structure alterations. Compared with pre-sensitization or healthy control sets, expanded TCRs formed significantly more large CDR3 similarity clusters, which is consistent with antigen-driven responses.

Many counts were recorded for this clonotype. Its cognate antigen has yet to be identified. Within one base of it there is no much larger clone, and no base qualities were kept. This TCR was sampled from a man aged 35-49 years with alopecia areata. Some clones in this sample may be carry-over from other donors' samples. Sequencing was performed on whole blood, taken in connection with sensitization to the hapten diphenylcyclopropenone (DPC). The chain was built from TRBV6-6 and TRBJ2-7; 8 middle bases align to TRBD1. The DNA reads as follows: TGTGCCAGCAGGGACAGGGTCGACGAGCAGTACTTC. The encoded protein is CASRDRVDEQYF.